The clone carrying this T cell receptor beta chain has only a few counts. This record comes from a study of regulatory T cells in long-lasting Graves disease. Stated time point: newly diagnosed GD, antithyroid drugs for less than 3 months. RNA from PBMCs was the source of the TCR library. Building the TCR beta libraries relied on iRepertoire HTBI primers, and CDR3 regions underwent Arm-PCR. TCRdb re-called the multiplex PCR reads with MiXCR, one entry per CDR3 protein. The table records hundreds of thousands of distinct CDR3 sequences, roughly 15% of them present only once. This sample also belongs to another study, concerning T cells in Graves' hyperthyroidism and ophthalmopathy.

The source is a woman aged 25 to 45 with Graves disease. The source material was peripheral blood mononuclear cells (PBMCs), sampled at new diagnosis, from a patient treated with antithyroid drugs.

The DNA for the CDR3 is TGTGCCTGGATAAAACAGGGAGTGAACACTGAAGCTTTCTTT. It encodes CAWIKQGVNTEAFF. This chain joins TRBV30 and TRBJ1-1; perhaps TRBD1 as D (6 bases). Germline V gives CDR1 GTSNPN, CDR2 SVGIG (reference sequence). The CDR3 is 14 amino acids. V was shortened by 4 bases and J by 0 bases, with 12 bases between the two germline ends.